This is a list of T cell receptor beta chains from one sample in a study of cytomegalovirus exposure and HLA in healthy donors. Data came from immunoSEQ multiplex PCR; TCRdb stores just in-frame clones and leaves some out. The table shows approximately 130,000 clones, with about two thirds occurring only once. Sequencing was done on a sample of PBMCs. Receptors originate from a man over 45 in good health and CMV-seropositive. CDR3s include the opening cysteine and the closing phenylalanine or tryptophan. D genes are given only for firm matches. Clone sizes are given selectively: once, few, many, or a class where the clone is expanded.

d_gene	abundance	j_gene	v_gene	CDR3nt	CDR3aa
-	-	TRBJ1-5	TRBV7-8	TGTGCCAGCAGCTTAGGCTCCTGGGCTGAAAGCAATCAGCCCCAGCATTTT	CASSLGSWAESNQPQHF
TRBD1	-	TRBJ1-1	TRBV4-2	TGTGCCAGCAGCCAAGACCAGGGGGGACTCATGAACACTGAAGCTTTCTTT	CASSQDQGGLMNTEAFF
TRBD2	-	TRBJ2-1	TRBV5-1	TGCGCCAGCAGCTTGGATGGGGGGGTTACTTTAGACGGGAGTCCTTACAATGAGCAGTTCTTC	CASSLDGGVTLDGSPYNEQFF
-	-	TRBJ1-2	TRBV6-5	TGTGCCAGCAGTAGAGTGGAGGGTTATGGCTACACCTTC	CASSRVEGYGYTF
TRBD2	-	TRBJ2-7	TRBV11-2	TGTGCCAGCAGCTTAGGTCTAGCGGGTTACCCCAGGGGCTCCTACGAGCAGTACTTC	CASSLGLAGYPRGSYEQYF
-	-	TRBJ2-2	TRBV4-3	TGCGCCAGCAGCCATAGCCACGAGGGGGGGCTCGGCGGGGAGCTGTTTTTT	CASSHSHEGGLGGELFF
-	-	TRBJ1-2	TRBV6-6	TGCGCCAGCAGATCCCATCCTGACGGGGACTATGGCTACACCTTC	CASRSHPDGDYGYTF
TRBD1	-	TRBJ1-4	TRBV2	TGTGCCAGCAGACGGGGACAGGGAATTGAAAAACTGTTTTTT	CASRRGQGIEKLFF
-	once	TRBJ1-5	TRBV19	TGTGCCTCAGTAGATCGGGGTAGTGGCAATCAGCCCCAGCATTTT	CASVDRGSGNQPQHF
-	few	TRBJ2-7	TRBV5-4	TGTGCCAGCAGCTTGTCTCCGAGCTCCTACGAGCAGTACTTC	CASSLSPSSYEQYF
TRBD1	-	TRBJ2-3	TRBV10-3	TGTGCCATCACGGGGACAGGGGTCACAGATACGCAGTATTTT	CAITGTGVTDTQYF
TRBD1	-	TRBJ2-7	TRBV6-6	TGTGCCAGCAGCCAGGGACAGGGTAGAGAGCAGTACTTC	CASSQGQGREQYF
-	-	TRBJ2-7	TRBV27	TGTGCCAGCAGTTTATTACAGAGCAACGAGCAGTACTTC	CASSLLQSNEQYF
TRBD1	-	TRBJ1-1	TRBV18	TGTGCCAGCTCACTGTTACTTGGGACAGCCGAAGCTTTCTTT	CASSLLLGTAEAFF
TRBD1	-	TRBJ2-7	TRBV7-2	TGTGCCAGCAGCCCACAACAGGGGGGACCCTACGAGCAGTACTTC	CASSPQQGGPYEQYF
-	-	TRBJ2-3	TRBV5-1	TGCGCCAGCAGACAGGCGGTTTGGACAGATACGCAGTATTTT	CASRQAVWTDTQYF
-	few	TRBJ1-2	TRBV9	TGTGCCAGCAGCGTAGAGTCGGAGGGATATGGCTACACCTTC	CASSVESEGYGYTF
-	-	TRBJ2-3	TRBV7-3	TGTGCCAGCAGCTTAAATCACAACACAGATACGCAGTATTTT	CASSLNHNTDTQYF
TRBD1	-	TRBJ1-2	TRBV4-3	TGCGCCAGCAGCCAAGAGAGGGGACAGAGTATCTATGGCTACACCTTC	CASSQERGQSIYGYTF
-	-	TRBJ1-1	TRBV27	TGTGCCAGCAGTTCCCCTTTCGGGTCCGGGGACACTGAAGCTTTCTTT	CASSSPFGSGDTEAFF
-	-	TRBJ1-5	TRBV19	TGTGCCAGTAGTATAGCGGGTCAGCCCCAGCATTTT	CASSIAGQPQHF
TRBD1	-	TRBJ1-1	TRBV27	TGTGCCAGCACCCGGACAGGGAGGATGAACACTGAAGCTTTCTTT	CASTRTGRMNTEAFF
TRBD2	once	TRBJ2-1	TRBV6-1	TGTGCCAGCAGTCCAACGGGACTAGTACTCAATGAGCAGTTCTTC	CASSPTGLVLNEQFF
TRBD2	few	TRBJ2-3	TRBV14	TGTGCCAGCAGCCAGTTCGGCGGGAGAGATACGCAGTATTTT	CASSQFGGRDTQYF